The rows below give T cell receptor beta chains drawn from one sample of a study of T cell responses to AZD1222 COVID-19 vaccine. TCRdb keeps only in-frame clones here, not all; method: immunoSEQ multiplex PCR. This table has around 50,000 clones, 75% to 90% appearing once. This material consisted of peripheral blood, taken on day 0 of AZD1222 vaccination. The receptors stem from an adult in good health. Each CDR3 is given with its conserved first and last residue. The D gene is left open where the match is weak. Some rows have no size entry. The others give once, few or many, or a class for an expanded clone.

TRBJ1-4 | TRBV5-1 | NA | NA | CASSSGNEKLFF | TGCGCCAGCAGCTCCGGTAATGAAAAACTGTTTTTT
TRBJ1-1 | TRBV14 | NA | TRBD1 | CASSHGTGGKAFF | TGTGCCAGCAGCCATGGGACAGGGGGTAAGGCTTTCTTT
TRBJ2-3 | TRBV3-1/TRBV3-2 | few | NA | CASSPTVVEATDTQYF | TGTGCCAGCAGCCCGACGGTGGTGGAGGCCACAGATACGCAGTATTTT
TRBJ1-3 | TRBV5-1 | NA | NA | CASSLEDTSGNTIYF | TGCGCCAGCAGCTTGGAGGACACCTCTGGAAACACCATATATTTT
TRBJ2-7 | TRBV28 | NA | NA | CASSFLNTYEQYF | TGTGCCAGCAGTTTCTTGAACACCTACGAGCAGTACTTC
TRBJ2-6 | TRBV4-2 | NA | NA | CASSQGPFGELSGANVLTF | TGTGCCAGCAGCCAGGGACCCTTCGGAGAGCTCTCTGGGGCCAACGTCCTGACTTTC
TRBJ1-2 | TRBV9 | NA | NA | CASSLLNYGYTF | TGTGCCAGCAGTCTTCTTAACTATGGCTACACCTTC
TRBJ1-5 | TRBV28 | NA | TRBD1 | CASSTGQGDQPQHF | TGTGCCAGCAGTACGGGACAGGGTGATCAGCCCCAGCATTTT
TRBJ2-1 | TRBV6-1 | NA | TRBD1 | CASSEGTGNEQFF | TGTGCCAGCAGTGAAGGGACAGGCAATGAGCAGTTCTTC
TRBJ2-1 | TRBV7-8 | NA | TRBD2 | CASSFQTSGIPEQFF | TGTGCCAGCAGCTTTCAGACTAGCGGGATTCCTGAGCAGTTCTTC
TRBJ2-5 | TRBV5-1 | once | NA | CASTTTPTDKTQYF | TGCGCCAGCACTACCACCCCCACAGATAAGACCCAGTACTTC
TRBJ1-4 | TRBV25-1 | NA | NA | CASSESGGTNEKLFF | TGTGCCAGCAGTGAAAGTGGGGGGACTAATGAAAAACTGTTTTTT
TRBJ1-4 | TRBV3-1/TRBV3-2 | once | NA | CASSSGVTNEKLFF | TGTGCCAGCAGCTCGGGAGTCACTAATGAAAAACTGTTTTTT
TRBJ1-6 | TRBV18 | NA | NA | CASSSQGDNSPLHF | TGTGCCAGCTCCTCCCAGGGTGACAATTCACCCCTCCACTTT
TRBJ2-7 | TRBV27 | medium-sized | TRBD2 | CASSLAGLAGSEQYF | TGTGCCAGCAGTCTAGCGGGACTAGCGGGGAGCGAGCAGTACTTC